The entry below gives a single T cell receptor beta chain sequence along with its context. Its target is not known. This sample is part of a study of T cells after yellow fever vaccination. Broader study findings: Secondary responses were weaker yet peaked faster, day 5 versus 15. Booster sampling recovered most clones from primary vaccination (96% CD4, over 75% CD8). Relatively few clonotypes were ones that appeared in both CD4 and CD8 compartments.

J lost 5 bases, V lost 5 bases, and 8 bases had no gene match. Germline values: CDR1 DFQATT, CDR2 SNEGSKA (reference sequence). The CDR3 covers 13 residues. UMIs were added to TCR cDNA along with a universal primer site when it was made by 5'RACE template switching. In TCRdb, the 5' RACE reads were re-called with MiXCR into one record per CDR3 protein. The repertoire includes hundreds of thousands of distinct CDR3 sequences, approximately 12% of them detected once, and 3.2% sits in the top ten. Source: CD4+ T cells sorted from PBMCs, taken 15 days after the yellow fever booster vaccination. This receptor was taken from a man between 18 and 35 years old who received the YFV17D yellow fever vaccine. This rearrangement joins TRBV20-1 to TRBJ2-7; 8 nucleotides line up with TRBD1. The CDR3 protein is CSASSDRENEQYF. In DNA, the CDR3 is TGCAGTGCTTCATCGGACAGGGAGAACGAGCAGTACTTC.